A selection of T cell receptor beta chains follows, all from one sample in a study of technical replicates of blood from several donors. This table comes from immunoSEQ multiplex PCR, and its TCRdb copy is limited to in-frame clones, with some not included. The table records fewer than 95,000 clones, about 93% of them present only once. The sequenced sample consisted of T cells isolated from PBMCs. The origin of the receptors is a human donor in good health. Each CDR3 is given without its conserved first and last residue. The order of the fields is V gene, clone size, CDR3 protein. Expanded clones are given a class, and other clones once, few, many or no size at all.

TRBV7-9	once	ASSSGTSGTYEQY
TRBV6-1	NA	ASSESRGQGGYEQY
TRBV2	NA	ASRHSDRIYEQY
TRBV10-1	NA	ASSVNMDQETQY
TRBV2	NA	ASSQGARNQPQH
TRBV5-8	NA	ASSMTGALNYGYT
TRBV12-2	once	ASRITRGVSYNEQF
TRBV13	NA	ASSLFGYYEQY
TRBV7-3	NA	ASSLTGIEQGLSPEQY
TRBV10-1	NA	ASMGGTGELF
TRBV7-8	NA	ASSLGTKTEAF
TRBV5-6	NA	ASSFSTSGGNEQF
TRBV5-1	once	ASSRLGIVTSVGNEQF
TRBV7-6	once	ASSLGPGEYGYT
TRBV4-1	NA	ASSQGENLNNEKLF
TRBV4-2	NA	ASSHQLAGSDNEQF
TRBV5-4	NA	ASSQTGTGDYEQY
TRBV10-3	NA	AIGSRGRAYGYT
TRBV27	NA	ASSFRADLGIYSNQPQH
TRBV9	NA	ASSVGWGQDGIDTQY
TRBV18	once	ASSPQVTTHEQY
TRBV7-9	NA	ASSLKGQGRGWTEAF
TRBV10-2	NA	ASSKVGGGVGTQY
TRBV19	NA	ASSTNRAGEQF
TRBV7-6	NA	ASSPWPSGANVLT
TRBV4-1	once	ASSPRIGGTSAADTQY
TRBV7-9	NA	ASSGRQDTQY
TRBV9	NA	ASSPGLAHEQF
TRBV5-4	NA	ASSLDISWGQVSYEQY
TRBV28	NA	ASSGEGGGNQPQH
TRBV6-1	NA	ASSGHSEGANYGYT
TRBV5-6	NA	ASSLDRGSNQPQH
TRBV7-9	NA	ASSLSGSWDEQF
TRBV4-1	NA	ASSPHYPTGGGGSNGYT
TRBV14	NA	ASSLTGTGRNTIY
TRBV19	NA	ASSPSWGTGNTYEQY
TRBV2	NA	ASSPKTGILINTEAF
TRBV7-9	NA	ASQPNDRMGSPLH
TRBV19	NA	ASTHSSGITYNEQF
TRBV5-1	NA	ASSLGRGGRNEQF
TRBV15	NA	ATSRPGAIGDTQY
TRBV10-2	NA	ASSDFGTSGSSPWYEQY
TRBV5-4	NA	ASSSKASGDIQETQY
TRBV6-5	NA	ASSYSTLRGTYEQY
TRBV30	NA	AWSREGSYGYT
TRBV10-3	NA	AISESPLAGGKTQY
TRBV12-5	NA	ASGLSRGGTEAF
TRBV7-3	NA	AGEGETYEQY
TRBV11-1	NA	ASSSSGWTGDSSYEQY
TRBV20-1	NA	SVLAGYEQY
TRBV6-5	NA	ASSYRGETQY